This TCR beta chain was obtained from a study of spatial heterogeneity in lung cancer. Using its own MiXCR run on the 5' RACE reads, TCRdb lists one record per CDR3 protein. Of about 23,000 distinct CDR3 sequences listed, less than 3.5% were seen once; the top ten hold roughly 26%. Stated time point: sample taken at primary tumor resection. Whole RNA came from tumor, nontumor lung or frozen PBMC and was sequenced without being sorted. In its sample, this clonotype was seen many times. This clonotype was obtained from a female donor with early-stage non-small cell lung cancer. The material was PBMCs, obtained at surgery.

The CDR3 loop reads CASSQNPGGLADSNTGELFF. CDR3 coding DNA: TGTGCCAGCAGCCAAAACCCGGGGGGTCTAGCGGATTCGAACACCGGGGAGCTGTTTTTT. The rearrangement uses TRBV9 and TRBJ2-2; 7 bases are shared with TRBD2. CDR1 and CDR2 (germline): SGDLS, YYNGEE. V was clipped by 4 bases and J by 0 bases; unmatched bases: 18. The CDR3 spans 20 residues.